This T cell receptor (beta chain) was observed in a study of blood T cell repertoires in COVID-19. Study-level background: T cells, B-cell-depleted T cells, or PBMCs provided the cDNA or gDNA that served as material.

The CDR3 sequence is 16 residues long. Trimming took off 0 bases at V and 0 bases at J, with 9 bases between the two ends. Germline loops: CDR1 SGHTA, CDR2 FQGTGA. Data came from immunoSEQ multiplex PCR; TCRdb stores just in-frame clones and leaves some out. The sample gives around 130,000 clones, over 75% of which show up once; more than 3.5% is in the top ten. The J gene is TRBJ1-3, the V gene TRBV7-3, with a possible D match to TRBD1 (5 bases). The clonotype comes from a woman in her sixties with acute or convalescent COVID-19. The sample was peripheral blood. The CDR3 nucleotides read TGTGCCAGCAGCTTAACGGGGGGATCCTCTGGAAACACCATATATTTT. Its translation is CASSLTGGSSGNTIYF.